Ten or more counts support the clone carrying this TCR beta chain. Previously reported methods and listed TCR primers produced the bulk TCR libraries. TCRdb ran MiXCR on the PCR reads and lists one entry per CDR3 protein. The sample comprises roughly 93,000 distinct CDR3 sequences, 15% to 20% of which are singletons, and roughly 0.85% rests with the top ten. Looked up from germline, CDR1 is LNHDA and CDR2 is SQIVND (reference sequence). There are 15 residues in the CDR3. V shed 5 bases, J shed 2 bases, and the junction held 6 bases outside the gene matches. These data come from a study of molecular identifiers for immune sequencing clone quantification. Study background: Replicates involved a five-way split of RNA from roughly 21,000 or 96,000 naive CD8 cells, with sequencing of four.

The genes are TRBV19 and TRBJ2-3, with 8 nucleotides matching TRBD2. Material: naive CD8+ T cells from blood, with Jurkat cell RNA spiked in. Subset noted: FACS-sorted CD8+CD4-CCR7+CD45RA+ naive T cells. The sequence derives from a human donor in good health. Some libraries in this study had Jurkat cell RNA spiked in. This CDR3 is CASSPTSGITDTQYF. The CDR3 nucleotides are TGTGCCAGTAGTCCTACTAGCGGAATCACAGATACGCAGTATTTT. The whole variable domain, remainder taken from reference TRBV19 and TRBJ2-3, is DGGITQSPKYLFRKEGQNVTLSCEQNLNHDAMYWYRQDPGQGLRLIYYSQIVNDFQKGDIAEGYSVSREKKESFPLTVTSAQKNPTAFYLCASSPTSGITDTQYFGPGTRLTVL.